The table lists the clone carrying this T cell receptor (beta chain) with many counts. Its antigen is unidentified. TCRdb independently ran MiXCR on the 5' RACE reads; one entry per CDR3 protein. The data contain nearly 70,000 distinct CDR3 sequences, 3.5% to 6% of them singletons. This specimen comes from a study of early T cells in non-severe SARS-CoV-2 infection. Study background: Sequencing of bulk RNA from unsorted whole blood was done, without chain pairing. Whole-study findings and limits: In VDJdb matching, anti-spike CD8 responses were favored while private and CD4 specificities went missing.

The sample here was whole blood, taken at baseline. The sequence came from an adult who was a healthcare worker with PCR-confirmed SARS-CoV-2 infection or an uninfected control (not recorded which). The donor label of this sample is uncertain.

CDR3 protein: CASSQWKDYGYTF. In DNA, the CDR3 is TGTGCCAGCAGCCAATGGAAAGACTATGGCTACACCTTC. V gene TRBV16 combines with J gene TRBJ1-2, with D uncertain. The CDR3 is 13 residues long. CDR1 KGHSY and CDR2 FQNENV come from the germline V gene. Trimming stripped 1 base from V and 3 bases from J, with 6 bases between.